The T cell receptor (beta chain) under discussion was sequenced for a study of T cells in tumors after PD-1 blockade. V dropped 1 base and J dropped 8 bases, with 8 bases sitting between them. From germline, CDR1 is SQVTM and CDR2 ANQGSEA. CDR3 length: 11 residues. Profiled with immunoSEQ multiplex PCR; TCRdb holds only in-frame clones, not every one. The sample contains roughly 14,000 clones, approximately 80% of which appear only once. The sample in question was PBMCs, obtained after anti-PD-1 treatment. The genes are TRBV29-1 and TRBJ1-2, with a possible D match to TRBD1 (5 bases). The clonotype originates from a human donor with basal cell carcinoma. CDR3 amino acids: CSVEAGDGYTF. The CDR3, as DNA: TGCAGCGTTGAAGCGGGGGACGGCTACACCTTC.